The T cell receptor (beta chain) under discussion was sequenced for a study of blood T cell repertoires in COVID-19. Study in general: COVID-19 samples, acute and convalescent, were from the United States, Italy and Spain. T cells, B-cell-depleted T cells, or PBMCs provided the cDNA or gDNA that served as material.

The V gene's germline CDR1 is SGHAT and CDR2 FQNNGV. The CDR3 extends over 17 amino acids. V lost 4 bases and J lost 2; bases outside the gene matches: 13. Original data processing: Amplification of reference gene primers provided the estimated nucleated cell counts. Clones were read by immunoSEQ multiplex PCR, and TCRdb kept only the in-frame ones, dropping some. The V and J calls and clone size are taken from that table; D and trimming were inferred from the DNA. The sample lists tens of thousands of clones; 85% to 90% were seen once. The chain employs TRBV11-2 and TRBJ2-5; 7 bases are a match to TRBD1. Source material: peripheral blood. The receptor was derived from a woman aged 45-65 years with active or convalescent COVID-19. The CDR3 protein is CASSWNLYPGQQETQYF. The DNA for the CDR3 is TGTGCCAGCAGCTGGAACCTTTACCCGGGACAGCAAGAGACCCAGTACTTC.